This T cell receptor delta chain was profiled in a study of delta chains in infants with herpesvirus infections. Across the whole study: Infants in Uganda were tracked from birth through primary CMV infection. Infants infected with CMV after birth were searched for public fetal Vdelta1/Vgamma8 clonotype. Study-wide findings and caveats: Possibly, this public clonotype is present below detection in uninfected infants. The public Vdelta1 clonotype appeared in about 20% of the 18 CMV-infected infants.

The CDR3 totals 19 residues. Trimming took 4 bases from V and 2 from J; bases not matched to a gene: 17. Germline V gene lookup returns CDR1 TSWWSYY and CDR2 QGS. This clone came up a few times. Its specificity is unknown. Gamma-chain- and delta-chain-specific primers converted PBMC RNA into TCR cDNA. TCRdb redid clone calling on the RT-PCR reads using CATT. The table lists 1,000 to 1,500 delta-chain clones, around 30% of them singletons. This chain joins TRDV1 and TRDJ1, with TRDD2 matching over 9 bases. The sequencing used peripheral blood, collected at time point 2 of longitudinal follow-up. The sequence came from a human donor who was a Ugandan infant, either HIV-exposed or HIV-unexposed (not recorded which). CDR3 nucleotide sequence: TGTGCTCTTGGGGGCCGCAAGGCCTTCCTACTGAGGGGTACCGATAAACTCATCTTT. As protein: CALGGRKAFLLRGTDKLIF.